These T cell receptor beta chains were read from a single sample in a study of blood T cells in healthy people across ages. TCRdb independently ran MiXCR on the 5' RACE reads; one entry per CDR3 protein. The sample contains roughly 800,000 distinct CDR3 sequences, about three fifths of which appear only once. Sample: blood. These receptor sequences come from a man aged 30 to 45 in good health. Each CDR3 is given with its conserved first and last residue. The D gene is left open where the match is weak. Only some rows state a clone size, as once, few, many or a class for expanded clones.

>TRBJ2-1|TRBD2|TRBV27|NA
TGTGCCAGCAGTATCTCTAGCGGGAGAAAGCACAATGAGCAGTTCTTC
CASSISSGRKHNEQFF
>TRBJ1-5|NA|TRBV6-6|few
TGTGCCAGCAGTTACGTGTCAGGTAGCAATCAGCCCCAGCATTTT
CASSYVSGSNQPQHF
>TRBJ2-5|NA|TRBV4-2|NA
TGTGCCAGCAGCTTGGGACCCTCCGCCAATGAGCAGTACTTC
CASSLGPSANEQYF
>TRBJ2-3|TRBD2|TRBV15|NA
TGTGCCACCAGCAAGACTAGCGGGGGGACAGATACGCAGTATTTT
CATSKTSGGTDTQYF
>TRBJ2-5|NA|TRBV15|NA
TGTGCCACCAGCAGAGATTACGGAGCCAGGTACCAAGAGACCCAGTACTTC
CATSRDYGARYQETQYF
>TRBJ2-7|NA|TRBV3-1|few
TGTGCCAGCAGCCACACGCAGGGATTGGGCGAGCAGTACTTC
CASSHTQGLGEQYF
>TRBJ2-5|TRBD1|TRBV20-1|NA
TGCAGTGCCGAGGGGGCCCTGACAGAAGAGACCCAGTACTTC
CSAEGALTEETQYF
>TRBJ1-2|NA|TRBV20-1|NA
TGCAGTGCTAGAATTGAACAGGGACTCTATGGCTACACCTTC
CSARIEQGLYGYTF
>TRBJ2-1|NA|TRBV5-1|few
TGCGCCAGCAGCCCCCCCGGACAGCCCGAGCAGTTCTTC
CASSPPGQPEQFF
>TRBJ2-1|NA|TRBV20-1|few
TGCAGTGCTTCCCCTCTTTTCTCCCTCAATGAGCAGTTCTTC
CSASPLFSLNEQFF
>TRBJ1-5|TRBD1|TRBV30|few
TGTGCCTGGAGTGGGGACAGTCCCGGTCAGCCCCAGCATTTT
CAWSGDSPGQPQHF
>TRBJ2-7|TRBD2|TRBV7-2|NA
TGTGCCAGCAGCGCCAATTTACTAGCGCGTAGCTCCTACGAGCAGTACTTC
CASSANLLARSSYEQYF
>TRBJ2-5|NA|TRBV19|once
TGTGCCAGTAGTATCGTTTTGTACCAAGAGACCCAGTACTTC
CASSIVLYQETQYF
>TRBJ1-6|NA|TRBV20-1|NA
TGCAGTGCTCTCGAGGCCAACGGGTTCGCTCGCGGTTCACCCCTCCACTTT
CSALEANGFARGSPLHF
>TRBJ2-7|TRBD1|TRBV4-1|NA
TGCGCCAGCAGCCAAGTGGGACAGGGTAGTAGCGAGCAGTACTTC
CASSQVGQGSSEQYF
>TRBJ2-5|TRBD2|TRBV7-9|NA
TGTGCCAGCAGCATCCTAGCGGGAGGGGGAGAGACCCAGTACTTC
CASSILAGGGETQYF
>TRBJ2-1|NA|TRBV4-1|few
TGCGCCAGCAGCCAAACAGACACGTACAATGAGCAGTTCTTC
CASSQTDTYNEQFF
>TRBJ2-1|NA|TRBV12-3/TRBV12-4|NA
TGTGCCAGCACCCGACCCGGGAGCTCCTACAATGAGCAGTTCTTC
CASTRPGSSYNEQFF
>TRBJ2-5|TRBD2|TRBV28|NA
TGTGCCAGCAGTCGCGAGCGGGACCAGTACTTC
CASSRERDQYF
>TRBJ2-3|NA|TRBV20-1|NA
TGCAGTGCTGGTCGCGCCGGGACTTCTAGCACAGATACGCAGTATTTT
CSAGRAGTSSTDTQYF
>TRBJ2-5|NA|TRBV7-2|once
TGTGCCAGCAGCTTGGGGGCGAGGAGCGACCTAGAGACCCAGTACTTC
CASSLGARSDLETQYF
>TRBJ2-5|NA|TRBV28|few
TGTGCCAGCAGTTTGGGGAAAAGTCAAGAGACCCAGTACTTC
CASSLGKSQETQYF
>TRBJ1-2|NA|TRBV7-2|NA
TGTGCCAGCAGCTCAAGTTGGCTCGTGGGGCGGCAGGGTGGCTACACCTTC
CASSSSWLVGRQGGYTF
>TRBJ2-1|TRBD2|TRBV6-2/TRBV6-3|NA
TGTGCCAGCAGGAGCGGGGGGGGCCCCTACAATGAGCAGTTCTTC
CASRSGGGPYNEQFF
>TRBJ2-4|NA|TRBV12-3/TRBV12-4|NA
TGTGCCAGCACCTCAGCTAGCAAAAACATTCAGTACTTC
CASTSASKNIQYF
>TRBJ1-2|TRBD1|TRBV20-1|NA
TGCAGTGCTAGAGAAGGGACAGGGAACTATGGCTACACCTTC
CSAREGTGNYGYTF
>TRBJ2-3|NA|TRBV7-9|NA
TGTGCCAGCAGCTTAGCGGGATTTGGCGCAGATACGCAGTATTTT
CASSLAGFGADTQYF
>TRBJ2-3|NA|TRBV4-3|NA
TGCGCCAGCAGCCAAGATCGCGGCAGGGTGCGCGCAGATACGCAGTATTTT
CASSQDRGRVRADTQYF
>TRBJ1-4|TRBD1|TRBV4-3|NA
TGCGCCAGCAGTCCGGACAGGGGGCCGGAAAAACTGTTTTTT
CASSPDRGPEKLFF
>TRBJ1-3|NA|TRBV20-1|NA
TGCAGTGCCCGAGGGGGGGGGACGAACACCATATATTTT
CSARGGGTNTIYF
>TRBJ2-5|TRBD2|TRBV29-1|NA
TGCAGCGTCTTGCTAGCGGGAGCTTTGCGGTCCCAGTACTTC
CSVLLAGALRSQYF
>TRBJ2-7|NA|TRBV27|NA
TGTGCCAGCAGTATCGACAGGATCCAGCAGTACTTC
CASSIDRIQQYF
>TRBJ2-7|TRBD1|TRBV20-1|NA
TGCAGTGCTCCGGACAGGGTCTACAAGCAGTACTTC
CSAPDRVYKQYF
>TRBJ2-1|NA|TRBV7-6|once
TGTGCCAGCAGCTTAGCCCGGAAAAAGCAGTTCTTC
CASSLARKKQFF
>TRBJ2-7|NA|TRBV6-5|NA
TGTGCCAGCAGTTACTCGATACGCCCGACGGGTACCTACGAGCAGTACTTC
CASSYSIRPTGTYEQYF
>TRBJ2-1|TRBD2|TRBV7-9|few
TGTGCCAGCAGCTTAGCGTGGGCAGGGAGGGACAATGAGCAGTTCTTC
CASSLAWAGRDNEQFF
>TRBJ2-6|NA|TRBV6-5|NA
TGTGCCAGCAGTTACTCATGGTCTGGGGCCAACGTCCTGACTTTC
CASSYSWSGANVLTF
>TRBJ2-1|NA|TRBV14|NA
TGTGCCAGCAGCCCGGGGCGGGCCCGCAATGAGCAGTTCTTC
CASSPGRARNEQFF
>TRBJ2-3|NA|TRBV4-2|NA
TGTGCCAGCGGCCCCCGCCCGGGAGCGACAGATACGCAGTATTTT
CASGPRPGATDTQYF
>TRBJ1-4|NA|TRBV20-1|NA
TGCAGTGCGAGACCGGGACACAACGAAAAACTGTTTTTT
CSARPGHNEKLFF